The clone carrying this T cell receptor beta chain appeared a few times. The CDR3 is made up of 17 amino acids. V lost 4 bases and J lost 4, with 20 bases in between. These data belong to a study of T cells after yellow fever vaccination. MiXCR, run by TCRdb on the 5' RACE reads, gives a single entry per CDR3 protein. The data hold roughly 500,000 distinct CDR3 sequences, with roughly 21% observed a single time. The clonotype comes from a man aged 30 to 39 who received the YFV17D yellow fever vaccine. The V and J genes are TRBV12-3 or TRBV12-4 and TRBJ2-1, with D possibly being TRBD1 or TRBD2 (5 bases each). The source material was PBMCs, sampled 15 days after the yellow fever booster vaccination. The DNA of the CDR3 is TGTGCCAGCAGTTGGGAAAGGGGCCTAGGAGGATACAATGAGCAGTTCTTC. It encodes CASSWERGLGGYNEQFF.